This entry features one TCR beta chain sequence. This entry comes from a study of PD-L1 blockade in urothelial cancer. This CDR3 spans 15 amino acids. The V end was cut by 5 bases, the J end by 4 bases, with 17 bases between. CDR1 and CDR2 from the germline V gene are SGHAT and FQNNGV. Libraries were prepared by immunoSEQ multiplex PCR; TCRdb keeps only in-frame clonotypes and omits some of them. Of tens of thousands of clones listed, 60% to 80% were seen once; the top ten hold around 3.6%. This sequence was found in a man aged 70-80 years with urothelial cancer. The chain links TRBV11-2 to TRBJ2-5; D is unclear. The material was PBMCs, obtained around atezolizumab (anti-PD-L1) treatment. The CDR3 is CASSLNLVVGETQYF. The CDR3 DNA is TGTGCCAGCAGCCTAAACCTGGTGGTCGGAGAGACCCAGTACTTC.